These 15 T cell receptor beta chains originate from one sample sequenced in a study of T-cell reconstitution after alpha-beta-depleted transplantation in children. Unique molecular identifiers were used in preparing the TCRbeta library. MiXCR, run by TCRdb on the PCR reads, gives a single entry per CDR3 protein. Among a few hundred thousand distinct CDR3 sequences, 10% were seen once, and the ten largest hold roughly 2.5%. The sample was PBMCs from the stem cell graft donor, taken from the stem cell graft. The receptor source for this set is a human donor who donated a stem cell graft to a child with acute lymphoblastic leukemia.

The chain uses TRBV4-2 and TRBJ2-7; D is possibly TRBD2 (5 bases). Germline V gene lookup returns CDR1 LGHNA and CDR2 YNFKEQ. Trimming left V 10 bases short and J 4 bases short, with 20 bases between. This CDR3 comprises 14 residues. The CDR3 sequence is CAMGPGVEGYEQYF. In nucleotides, the CDR3 is TGTGCCATGGGCCCCGGGGTAGAGGGATACGAGCAGTACTTC.

The chain couples TRBV27 to TRBJ2-7, with 11 positions matching TRBD2. The CDR3 extends over 14 amino acids. Germline trimming cut 5 bases from V and 2 bases from J; bases unmatched to any gene: 2. Germline V lookup: CDR1 MNHEY, CDR2 SMNVEV (reference sequence). CDR3 nucleotide sequence: TGTGCCAGCAGTACTAGCGGGAGCCCCTACGAGCAGTACTTC. It codes for CASSTSGSPYEQYF.

The sample holds many counts of this clonotype. The chain joins TRBV4-1 to TRBJ2-3; D is perhaps TRBD2 (7 bases). CDR3 length: 14 residues. V was clipped by 3 bases and J by 9 bases, with 16 bases between them. Germline V gene sequence: CDR1 MGHRA, CDR2 YSYEKL. Written as DNA, the CDR3 is TGCGCCAGCAGCCACGGTAGGGGGGGTAGGACGCAGTATTTT. As protein: CASSHGRGGRTQYF.

The chain carries TRBV9 and TRBJ1-2, with 8 bases lining up with TRBD1. This CDR3 contains 14 residues. V shed 0 bases and J 6 bases; nucleotides not matched to a gene: 4. The germline CDR1 and CDR2 sequences are SGDLS and YYNGEE. The CDR3 is CASSVDGQGHGYTF. In nucleotides, the CDR3 is TGTGCCAGCAGCGTAGATGGACAGGGCCATGGCTACACCTTC.

This clonotype was counted at least ten times. The V gene is TRBV7-2, the J gene TRBJ2-2; D may be TRBD1 (5 bases). Trimming took 4 bases from V and 2 from J, leaving 8 bases between them. The CDR3 totals 14 residues. Germline values: CDR1 SGHTA, CDR2 FQGNSA. The CDR3 is CASSSDINTGELFF. The DNA of the CDR3 is TGTGCCAGCAGCTCGGACATTAACACCGGGGAGCTGTTTTTT.

This clonotype was found many times. Germline and junction disagree at one end, which may indicate a read error. This chain uses TRBV5-1 with TRBJ2-3; 9 positions match TRBD1. Germline loops: CDR1 SGHRS, CDR2 YFSETQ. The CDR3 has 15 amino acids. CDR3 in DNA: TGTGCCAGCAGTTTAGAGGGACAGGGAACGGATACGCAGTATTTT. Translated, it gives CASSLEGQGTDTQYF.

The chain couples TRBV5-6 to TRBJ1-2; 8 bases match TRBD1. The trim removed 4 bases at V and 7 bases at J, leaving 9 bases unmatched. The CDR3 consists of 14 residues. CDR1 and CDR2 from the germline V gene are SGHDT and YYEEEE. CDR3 in DNA: TGTGCCAGCAGCCCAACAGGGGGGTTCTTTGGCTACACCTTC. Translation gives CASSPTGGFFGYTF. Based on the CDR3 plus reference TRBV5-6 and TRBJ1-2, the full variable domain is DAGVTQSPTHLIKTRGQQVTLRCSPKSGHDTVSWYQQALGQGPQFIFQYYEEEERQRGNFPDRFSGHQFPNYSSELNVNALLLGDSALYLCASSPTGGFFGYTFGSGTRLTVV.

This clonotype occurred many times. The V gene is TRBV27, the J gene TRBJ2-5; TRBD1 aligns across 8 bases. J was trimmed by 7 bases and V by 0 bases; bases with no gene match: 7. Germline V gene sequence: CDR1 MNHEY, CDR2 SMNVEV (reference sequence). CDR3 length: 15 residues. CDR3 protein: CASSLSTTGAGTQYF. CDR3 nucleotides: TGTGCCAGCAGTTTATCGACGACAGGGGCAGGGACCCAGTACTTC.

In its sample, this clonotype was seen many times. The V call is TRBV27, the J call TRBJ2-7; 10 bases line up with TRBD2. Germline V lookup: CDR1 MNHEY, CDR2 SMNVEV (reference sequence). Trimming removed 4 bases from V and 7 bases from J; junction bases left unmatched: 10. This CDR3 has 15 amino acids. The CDR3 region is CASSWSGRAGREQYF. The CDR3, as DNA: TGTGCCAGCAGTTGGAGCGGGAGGGCCGGTAGGGAGCAGTACTTC.

The chain couples TRBV12-3 or TRBV12-4 to TRBJ2-7, with TRBD1 matching 9 bases. Losses at the gene ends were 4 bases for V and 5 bases for J; bases not matched to a gene: 9. The CDR3 extends over 15 amino acids. In DNA, the CDR3 is TGTGCCAGCAGTTCATCCGGGACAGGGTCCCACGAGCAGTACTTC. Protein product: CASSSSGTGSHEQYF.

The chain couples TRBV27 to TRBJ2-7, with TRBD2 matching over 7 bases. V shed 2 bases, J shed 2 bases, and the junction held 3 bases outside the gene matches. CDR3 length: 14 amino acids. Germline CDR1 is MNHEY and CDR2 is SMNVEV (reference sequence). CDR3: CASSLDSGAYEQYF. The CDR3 DNA follows: TGTGCCAGCAGTTTAGACAGCGGGGCCTACGAGCAGTACTTC.

This clonotype was seen only a few times. V usage is TRBV4-3 and J usage is TRBJ2-3, with 12 bases aligning to TRBD2. V shed 0 bases and J 4 bases; nucleotides not matched to a gene: 5. CDR3 length equals 17 residues. CDR1 LGHNA and CDR2 YSLEER come from the germline V gene. The CDR3 coding sequence is TGCGCCAGCAGCCAAGATCGACTAGCGGGAGCCCCAGATACGCAGTATTTT. As protein: CASSQDRLAGAPDTQYF.

The chain employs TRBV20-1 and TRBJ2-3; 12 bases match TRBD2. The CDR3 has 14 residues. Germline V gene sequence: CDR1 DFQATT, CDR2 SNEGSKA (reference sequence). V lost 6 bases and J lost 6; bases outside the gene matches: 7. The CDR3 DNA follows: TGCAGTGCACATCTAGCGGGAGGGAGCGATACGCAGTATTTT. It yields the protein CSAHLAGGSDTQYF.

The sample holds many counts of this clonotype. The chain combines TRBV5-1 with TRBJ2-3; TRBD1 agrees at 8 bases. CDR1 is SGHRS and CDR2 is YFSETQ in the germline V gene. The length of the CDR3 is 14 residues. J gave up 4 bases and V 5 bases, and 6 bases lay outside the gene matches. CDR3 protein: CASSGDRGSDTQYF. CDR3 nucleotides: TGCGCCAGCAGTGGAGACAGGGGTTCAGATACGCAGTATTTT. Using reference TRBV5-1 and TRBJ2-3 for the parts outside the CDR3, the full variable domain is KAGVTQTPRYLIKTRGQQVTLSCSPISGHRSVSWYQQTPGQGLQFLFEYFSETQRNKGNFPGRFSGRQFSNSRSEMNVSTLELGDSALYLCASSGDRGSDTQYFGPGTRLTVL.

The table lists this clonotype with many counts. V usage is TRBV4-3 and J usage is TRBJ2-7, with 10 bases identical to TRBD2. The CDR3 totals 16 residues. CDR1 and CDR2 (germline): LGHNA, YSLEER. With V trimmed by 4 bases and J by 3 bases, 9 bases remained unmatched. The CDR3 region has the DNA TGCGCCAGCAGCCCGGAGAGGCTAGCGGGAGACTACGAGCAGTACTTC. Protein sequence: CASSPERLAGDYEQYF.